These T cell receptor beta chains were read from a single sample in a study of blood T cells in healthy people across ages. TCRdb called the 5' RACE reads again in MiXCR, with one record for every CDR3 protein. Among some 670,000 distinct CDR3 sequences listed, 52% were seen once. The sample was blood. The receptors stem from a woman over 75 in good health. Both conserved end residues are part of each CDR3. The D gene is left open where the match is weak. Some rows have no size entry. The others give once, few or many, or a class for an expanded clone.

v_call,d_call,clone_size,j_call,cdr3_aa,cdr3_nt
TRBV20-1,TRBD1,once,TRBJ2-1,CSARNRGSSYNEQFF,TGCAGTGCTAGAAACAGGGGCAGCTCCTACAATGAGCAGTTCTTC
TRBV25-1,TRBD2,many,TRBJ2-1,CASSSWTSRSYNEQFF,TGTGCCAGCAGTTCCTGGACTAGTAGATCCTACAATGAGCAGTTCTTC
TRBV11-2,.,few,TRBJ2-1,CASSSSLNEQFF,TGTGCCAGCAGCTCTAGCCTGAATGAGCAGTTCTTC
TRBV20-1,.,many,TRBJ1-2,CSVHPGGYGYTF,TGCAGTGTCCACCCCGGGGGGTATGGCTACACCTTC
TRBV5-1,TRBD2,many,TRBJ2-3,CASSPNGLAADTQYF,TGCGCCAGCAGCCCAAATGGACTAGCAGCGGATACGCAGTATTTT
TRBV27,.,few,TRBJ2-1,CASRQGGGGDEQFF,TGTGCCAGCCGCCAAGGGGGAGGGGGCGATGAGCAGTTCTTC
TRBV11-2,TRBD2,many,TRBJ2-1,CASSYGLAVTRGNEQFF,TGTGCCAGCAGCTACGGACTAGCGGTTACTCGTGGGAATGAGCAGTTCTTC
TRBV5-1,.,.,TRBJ1-2,CASSLLGGADYGYTF,TGCGCCAGCAGCTTGTTGGGGGGCGCCGACTATGGCTACACCTTC
TRBV5-1,TRBD2,many,TRBJ2-1,CASSLGLAGGTYNEQFF,TGCGCCAGCAGCTTGGGACTAGCGGGGGGCACCTACAATGAGCAGTTCTTC
TRBV12-3/TRBV12-4,.,many,TRBJ2-1,CASSQELTWGNEQFF,TGTGCCAGCAGCCAGGAACTAACCTGGGGCAATGAGCAGTTCTTC
TRBV15,.,.,TRBJ2-2,CATSRDWSSNTGELFF,TGTGCCACCAGCAGAGATTGGAGCTCCAACACCGGGGAGCTGTTTTTT